These 5 T cell receptor beta chains came from one sample sequenced in a study of blood T cell repertoires in COVID-19. Generated by immunoSEQ multiplex PCR, the TCRdb table keeps only in-frame clones and is missing some. The table lists 150,000 to 250,000 clones, around four fifths of them singletons. The material sequenced was PBMCs or T cells enriched from blood (not recorded which). Source of these receptors: a man aged 40-49 years who had recovered from COVID-19.

The chain links TRBV12-3 or TRBV12-4 to TRBJ2-1, with D tentatively TRBD2 (6 bases). CDR3 length: 12 amino acids. V dropped 4 bases and J dropped 11 bases, with 12 bases sitting between them. The CDR3 spells CASSSRDSQQFF. The CDR3 DNA reads as TGTGCCAGCAGTTCCCGGGACTCCCAGCAGTTCTTC.

This chain connects TRBV12-3 or TRBV12-4 to TRBJ2-7, with 7 nucleotides matching TRBD1. This CDR3 comprises 13 residues. J was trimmed by 2 bases and V by 6 bases; bases with no gene match: 4. The CDR3, as DNA: TGTGCCAGCAGAACAACAGGGGCCTACGAGCAGTACTTC. This gives the protein CASRTTGAYEQYF.

This clone was counted a few times. Additional DNA sequences in this sample encode the identical CDR3. The V and J genes are TRBV3-1 (or the pseudogene TRBV3-2) and TRBJ2-3; tentatively, D is TRBD1 (6 bases). The ends were cut back, 1 base at V and 1 base at J, with 6 bases in the middle. Germline values: CDR1 LGHDT, CDR2 YNNKEL (reference sequence). This CDR3 spans 14 amino acids. The CDR3 DNA is TGTGCCAGCAGCCAAGGACAGGGCACAGATACGCAGTATTTT. Translation: CASSQGQGTDTQYF.

This sequence joins TRBV27 and TRBJ2-1, with 10 bases matching TRBD2. The length of the CDR3 is 17 residues. Germline V gene data show CDR1 as MNHEY and CDR2 as SMNVEV (reference sequence). Unmatched junction bases numbered 10, after V lost 6 bases and J lost 2 bases. CDR3 sequence reads: CASRPDPSGSTYNEQFF. In DNA form, the CDR3 reads TGTGCCAGCAGACCCGACCCTAGCGGGAGTACCTACAATGAGCAGTTCTTC.

The gene calls are TRBV6-2 or TRBV6-3 and TRBJ2-7, with 12 bases aligning to TRBD2. Trimming at V came to 0 bases and at J to 8 bases, leaving 8 bases not matched to a gene. Per germline, CDR1 MNHEY and CDR2 SVGEGT. The CDR3 has 16 amino acids. The DNA of the CDR3 is TGTGCCAGCAGTTACTCGACGCTAGCGGGAGGGAGGCAGCAGTACGTC. As protein: CASSYSTLAGGRQQYV.